Listed here are 28 T cell receptor beta chains from one sample, sequenced in a study of regulatory T cells in long-lasting Graves disease (dated by TCRdb to the early 2020s). Libraries were made using multiplex PCR. Sequencing was carried out with an Illumina HiSeq 4000. TCR beta libraries were built with iRepertoire HTBI primers and Arm-PCR amplification of CDR3 regions. Using fastp at Q25 and MiXCR, TCRdb reprocessed the public reads and kept productive beta chains. Each entry merges the rows of one CDR3 protein and shows their most common DNA and genes. This sample lists hundreds of thousands of distinct CDR3 sequences; around 15% were detected once. The ten largest clones capture about 17% of the sample. The sample's time point label, decoded: newly diagnosed GD, antithyroid drugs for less than 3 months. For both TCR sequencing and RNA sequencing, RNA was extracted from PBMCs using TRIzol. These sequences were also reported in another study, on T cells in Graves' hyperthyroidism and ophthalmopathy.

The material was peripheral blood mononuclear cells (PBMCs), obtained at new diagnosis, from a patient treated with antithyroid drugs. Source of these receptors: a woman younger than 45 with Graves disease. Donor details come from another sample of the same person, matched by shared clones.

This clonotype turned up a few times. The chain employs TRBV18 and TRBJ1-1, with 7 bases aligning to TRBD1. With 3 bases clipped from V and 2 bases from J, the junction kept 6 bases outside the gene matches. CDR3 size: 15 residues. Per the germline V gene, CDR1 is KGHSH and CDR2 is LQKENI. CDR3 DNA sequence: TGTGCCAGCTCACCCCGGAGGGGGCTAAACACTGAAGCTTTCTTT. Protein product: CASSPRRGLNTEAFF.

This clonotype was recorded a few times. The gene calls are TRBV28 and TRBJ2-7, with 7 bases identical to TRBD2. Looked up from germline, CDR1 is MDHEN and CDR2 is SYDVKM. The CDR3 runs 15 residues. The J segment lost 5 bases and the V segment lost 3 bases, leaving 10 bases of the junction unmatched. The CDR3 protein is CASSFAGESWDEQYF. Here the CDR3 DNA reads TGTGCCAGCAGTTTTGCGGGAGAGTCTTGGGACGAGCAGTACTTC.

The sample holds many counts of this clonotype. V and J are TRBV7-9 and TRBJ2-1, with a possible D match to TRBD2 (5 bases). Germline V gene sequence: CDR1 SEHNR, CDR2 FQNEAQ (reference sequence). V lost 5 bases and J 0 bases, leaving 14 bases between the germline ends. The CDR3 loop spans 16 amino acids. The CDR3 protein is CASSPEGGYSYNEQFF. As DNA, the CDR3 is TGTGCCAGCAGCCCAGAGGGCGGATACTCCTACAATGAGCAGTTCTTC. The full variable domain, completed using reference TRBV7-9 and TRBJ2-1, is DTGVSQNPRHKITKRGQNVTFRCDPISEHNRLYWYRQTLGQGPEFLTYFQNEAQLEKSRLLSDRFSAERPKGSFSTLEIQRTEQGDSAMYLCASSPEGGYSYNEQFFGPGTRLTVL.

Many counts were recorded for this clonotype. V gene TRBV18 combines with J gene TRBJ1-2; 8 positions agree with TRBD1. The trim removed 3 bases at V and 6 bases at J, leaving 0 bases unmatched. The CDR3 is 12 residues long. Germline values: CDR1 KGHSH, CDR2 LQKENI. CDR3 residues: CASSPDRDGYTF. DNA of the CDR3: TGTGCCAGCTCACCGGACAGGGATGGCTACACCTTC.

This clonotype was recorded many times. The V call is TRBV2, the J call TRBJ1-2; no clear D. CDR3 length: 12 amino acids. Germline CDR1 SNHLY, CDR2 FYNNEI. Trimming stripped 7 bases from V and 3 bases from J, with 9 bases between. In DNA form, the CDR3 reads TGTGCCAGCAAGGGCGGGGACTATGGCTACACCTTC. It is translated as CASKGGDYGYTF.

This clonotype has more than one count but fewer than ten. The chain couples TRBV6-1 to TRBJ2-1; no clear D. Trimming shortened V by 1 base and J by 3 bases, and 7 bases separated the two germline ends. Germline V lookup: CDR1 MNHNS, CDR2 SASEGT. This CDR3 spans 14 amino acids. The CDR3 DNA follows: TGTGCCAGCAGTGAAGTCGGCATCTACAATGAGCAGTTCTTC. Its translation: CASSEVGIYNEQFF.

J is TRBJ2-5 and V is TRBV27; 7 nucleotides line up with TRBD2. Germline CDR1 is MNHEY and CDR2 is SMNVEV (reference sequence). Losses at the gene ends were 8 bases for V and 3 bases for J; bases not matched to a gene: 12. The CDR3 loop spans 15 amino acids. CDR3 loop: CASGGGVPPKETQYF. The CDR3 DNA sequence: TGTGCCAGCGGGGGGGGGGTCCCCCCCAAAGAGACCCAGTACTTC.

This rearrangement joins TRBV3-1 to TRBJ2-2, with D hard to call. The CDR3 has 16 residues. Germline loops: CDR1 LGHDT, CDR2 YNNKEL (reference sequence). V was clipped by 1 base and J by 0 bases, with 9 bases between them. The CDR3 DNA is TGTGCCAGCAGCCAAGGGTTCAGCCCGAACACCGGGGAGCTGTTTTTT. It translates to CASSQGFSPNTGELFF.

This chain connects TRBV19 to TRBJ2-1; 7 nucleotides agree with TRBD2. The DNA end lines up better with TRBJ2-5; the J call may be wrong. The germline V gene encodes CDR1 LNHDA and CDR2 SQIVND (reference sequence). The CDR3 loop spans 15 amino acids. For the CDR3, the DNA is TGTGCCAGTAGTATATACGGGGGGAGACAAGAGACCCAGTACTTC. It codes for CASSIYGGRQETQYF.

At least ten counts were recorded for this clonotype. The J gene is TRBJ2-3, the V gene TRBV7-8, with 10 bases fitting TRBD2. Germline V gives CDR1 SGHVS, CDR2 FQNEAQ. J gave up 1 base and V 2 bases, and 6 bases lay outside the gene matches. The length of the CDR3 is 17 residues. CDR3 in DNA: TGTGCCAGCAGCTTATCTCCCGGGACTAGCGGCACAGATACGCAGTATTTT. This encodes CASSLSPGTSGTDTQYF.

Only a few counts were recorded for this clonotype. This sequence joins TRBV9 and TRBJ2-3; possible D gene TRBD2, 6 bases. Trimming removed 4 bases at V and 0 bases at J, with 15 bases between. The CDR3 runs 16 residues. Germline V gene data show CDR1 as SGDLS and CDR2 as YYNGEE. CDR3 amino acids: CASSPSPGLSTDTQYF. The CDR3 bases are TGTGCCAGCAGCCCCTCGCCGGGACTCAGCACAGATACGCAGTATTTT.

The table lists this clonotype with many counts. The V gene is TRBV28, the J gene TRBJ2-7; 7 nucleotides agree with TRBD1. V dropped 6 bases and J dropped 7; count of bases not matched to a gene: 6. Germline V gene data show CDR1 as MDHEN and CDR2 as SYDVKM. The CDR3 is made up of 12 amino acids. This CDR3 is CASRLQGKEQYF. The CDR3 coding sequence is TGTGCCAGCAGACTACAGGGGAAAGAGCAGTACTTC.

This chain links TRBV9 with TRBJ1-6; D remains unclear. The CDR3 is 16 amino acids. CDR1 is SGDLS, CDR2 YYNGEE, per germline. V was trimmed by 4 bases and J by 7 bases, leaving 18 bases between them. CDR3 DNA sequence: TGTGCCAGCAGCCCCCGTTACGGGGTAGGGAATTCACCCCTCCACTTT. Its protein is CASSPRYGVGNSPLHF. Filled out from reference TRBV9 and TRBJ1-6, the complete variable domain reads DSGVTQTPKHLITATGQRVTLRCSPRSGDLSVYWYQQSLDQGLQFLIQYYNGEERAKGNILERFSAQQFPDLHSELNLSSLELGDSALYFCASSPRYGVGNSPLHFGNGTRLTVT.

This clonotype was recorded a few times. CDR3: CASSLRRADGYTF. The DNA of the CDR3 is TGTGCCAGCAGCCTCCGACGGGCTGATGGCTACACCTTC. The chain recombines TRBV5-5 with TRBJ1-2; D is uncertain. CDR3 size: 13 residues. V lost 4 bases, J lost 6 bases, and 13 bases lay in between. Germline V gene lookup returns CDR1 SGHKS and CDR2 YYEKEE (reference sequence).

This clonotype was detected ten times or more. The rearrangement links TRBV28 to TRBJ1-2; possible D gene TRBD1, 5 bases. With 6 bases removed from V and 2 bases from J, the gap between germline ends came to 10 bases. This CDR3 contains 13 residues. The germline V gene encodes CDR1 MDHEN and CDR2 SYDVKM. The CDR3 region is CASRIGANYGYTF. CDR3 in DNA: TGTGCCAGCAGAATAGGGGCGAACTATGGCTACACCTTC.

This clonotype was detected many times. The chain employs TRBV20-1 and TRBJ2-7; no clear D. Deletions cut 3 bases from V and 2 bases from J, with 5 bases between. Germline V CDR1 and CDR2: DFQATT, SNEGSKA (reference sequence). This CDR3 has 11 residues. In DNA form, the CDR3 reads TGCAGTGCTAGGCCAGCCTACGAGCAGTACTTC. This encodes CSARPAYEQYF.

The V gene is TRBV19, the J gene TRBJ1-2, with D perhaps matching TRBD1 (5 bases). Germline values: CDR1 LNHDA, CDR2 SQIVND (reference sequence). V lost 5 bases to trimming and J lost 6 bases, with 10 bases between them. The CDR3 runs 12 residues. The CDR3 nucleotides read TGTGCCAGTAGTGTTGGGACTGATGGCTACACCTTC. Its translation is CASSVGTDGYTF.

Many counts were recorded for this clonotype. The chain joins TRBV7-9 to TRBJ2-3, with D perhaps matching TRBD2 (6 bases). This CDR3 region has 14 residues. Germline CDR1 and CDR2: SEHNR and FQNEAQ (reference sequence). Deletions cut 5 bases from V and 4 bases from J, with 13 bases between. CDR3 amino acids: CASSPRTIADTQYF. Written as DNA, the CDR3 is TGTGCCAGCAGCCCCCGGACTATTGCAGATACGCAGTATTTT.

This clonotype was observed many times. V gene TRBV2 combines with J gene TRBJ2-3, with D perhaps assigned TRBD1 or TRBD2 (6 bases each). V shed 6 bases and J shed 2 bases, with 15 bases lying between them. This CDR3 comprises 15 residues. Germline V gives CDR1 SNHLY, CDR2 FYNNEI. The DNA for the CDR3 is TGTGCCAGCAGCAAGGGGGGACTCTTCACAGATACGCAGTATTTT. Its translation is CASSKGGLFTDTQYF.

The V call is TRBV19, the J call TRBJ2-3; D may be TRBD1 or TRBD2 (6 bases each). CDR3 length: 15 residues. V was shortened by 4 bases and J by 2 bases, with 13 bases between the two germline ends. Germline V gives CDR1 LNHDA, CDR2 SQIVND (reference sequence). The CDR3 nucleotides are TGTGCCAGTAGTAGAGGGGGGCAGGACACAGATACGCAGTATTTT. Translating gives CASSRGGQDTDTQYF.

The chain links TRBV20-1 to TRBJ1-6; TRBD1 is a possible D gene (5 bases). The CDR3 covers 12 residues. Germline assignment: CDR1 DFQATT and CDR2 SNEGSKA (reference sequence). The V end lost 7 bases, the J end lost 7 bases, and 11 bases lay between the germline ends. In DNA form, the CDR3 reads TGCAGTGTCCCGGACAACAATTCACCCCTCCACTTT. It specifies CSVPDNNSPLHF.

J is TRBJ2-7 and V is TRBV5-1; 9 bases are a match to TRBD1. Per germline, CDR1 SGHRS and CDR2 YFSETQ. V shed 4 bases, J shed 0 bases, and the junction held 5 bases outside the gene matches. The CDR3 has 15 amino acids. DNA of the CDR3: TGCGCCAGCAGCAAGGGACAGGGAAGCTCCTACGAGCAGTACTTC. As protein: CASSKGQGSSYEQYF.

The chain joins TRBV19 to TRBJ2-7, with D unclear. This CDR3 is 14 amino acids long. The germline CDR1 and CDR2 sequences are LNHDA and SQIVND (reference sequence). V was cut by 3 bases and J by 5 bases, with 14 bases left in between. In DNA, the CDR3 is TGTGCCAGTAGTATGACCCAGGTTTCCCACGAGCAGTACTTC. It codes for CASSMTQVSHEQYF.

This clonotype has a count of ten or more. The chain has TRBV28 and TRBJ1-1, with D tentatively TRBD1 (6 bases). The germline V gene encodes CDR1 MDHEN and CDR2 SYDVKM. The CDR3 spans 13 residues. CDR3 DNA: TGTTCTACTGGGGGGCTCAGGAGCACTGAAGCTTTCTTT. This sequence encodes CSTGGLRSTEAFF. Looking up the rest from reference TRBV28 and TRBJ1-1 gives the full variable domain: DVKVTQSSRYLVKRTGEKVFLECVQDMDHENMFWYRQDPGLGLRLIYFSYDVKMKEKGDIPEGYSVSREKKERFSLILESASTNQTSMYLCSTGGLRSTEAFFGQGTRLTVV.

This rearrangement joins TRBV6-1 to TRBJ1-2; D might be TRBD1 (6 bases). Germline V gene lookup returns CDR1 MNHNS and CDR2 SASEGT. V dropped 7 bases and J dropped 5 bases, with 14 bases sitting between them. The CDR3 consists of 13 residues. CDR3 loop: CASKEGEAYGYTF. The CDR3 DNA is TGTGCCAGCAAAGAGGGGGAAGCTTATGGCTACACCTTC.

This clonotype was found many times. The CDR3 coding sequence is TGTGCCACCAGTGATTCAGGGGTTAGCAATCAGCCCCAGCATTTT. Its protein is CATSDSGVSNQPQHF. The V and J genes are TRBV24-1 and TRBJ1-5; D is possibly TRBD1 (6 bases). This CDR3 has 15 amino acids. Germline CDR1 is KGHDR and CDR2 is SFDVKD. V lost 2 bases, J lost 0 bases, and 7 bases lay in between.

CDR3 bases: TGTGCCAGCAACCTGGGTCAACTCTCCTTTGGGGCCAACGTCCTGACTTTC. Translation gives CASNLGQLSFGANVLTF. V gene TRBV2 combines with J gene TRBJ2-6; no clear D gene. The CDR3 is 17 amino acids. Germline V gives CDR1 SNHLY, CDR2 FYNNEI. The V and J ends lost 7 bases and 3 bases respectively, with 19 bases between them. Full variable domain (outside the CDR3, taken from reference TRBV2 and TRBJ2-6): EPEVTQTPSHQVTQMGQEVILRCVPISNHLYFYWYRQILGQKVEFLVSFYNNEISEKSEIFDDQFSVERPDGSNFTLKIRSTKLEDSAMYFCASNLGQLSFGANVLTFGAGSRLTVL.

This clonotype has a handful of counts. The rearrangement joins TRBV5-1 to TRBJ1-1; D is ambiguous. Looked up from germline, CDR1 is SGHRS and CDR2 is YFSETQ. The V and J ends lost 0 bases and 8 bases respectively, with 11 bases between them. The CDR3 contains 13 residues. As DNA, the CDR3 is TGCGCCAGCAGCTTGGGAGTAGGTAGCGAAGCTTTCTTT. Protein sequence: CASSLGVGSEAFF. Full variable domain (outside the CDR3, taken from reference TRBV5-1 and TRBJ1-1): KAGVTQTPRYLIKTRGQQVTLSCSPISGHRSVSWYQQTPGQGLQFLFEYFSETQRNKGNFPGRFSGRQFSNSRSEMNVSTLELGDSALYLCASSLGVGSEAFFGQGTRLTVV.